The present entry profiles one T cell receptor beta chain with its context. These data originate in a study of T cell changes during pregnancy in multiple sclerosis. Profiling relied on immunoSEQ multiplex PCR, and the TCRdb table lists in-frame clones only, not all of them. There are about 110,000 clones in the sample; about 90% occur only once, and roughly 1.7% lies in the top ten. The CDR3 covers 14 residues. V gave up 5 bases and J gave up 7 bases; unmatched junction bases: 9. Germline V gives CDR1 SGHTA, CDR2 FQGTGA. The J gene is TRBJ1-2, the V gene TRBV7-3; 8 bases agree with TRBD1. This TCR came from a female donor with multiple sclerosis, enrolled in a pregnancy study. This sample comprised peripheral blood, obtained after pregnancy. CDR3 loop: CASSPDGTGRGYTF. CDR3 sequence (DNA): TGTGCCAGCAGCCCAGACGGGACAGGACGTGGCTACACCTTC.